This T cell receptor beta chain derives from a study of STAT5B mutations in CD4+ large granular lymphocyte leukemia. General observations from the study: 8/27 top patient clones versus 2/35 control clones were TRBV06-family.

As handled by the study authors: A productive frequency of 2.59 x 10-5 was the lowest detectable. Repertoires were generated with immunoSEQ multiplex PCR, while TCRdb's copy carries only in-frame clones and drops some. Clonal size and the V and J genes are those of that table, whereas D and trimming came from the DNA. The sample records roughly 34,000 clones, 75% to 85% being singletons. The germline V gene has CDR1 KGHSH and CDR2 LQKENI. J was trimmed by 0 bases and V by 3 bases; bases with no gene match: 10. This CDR3 region has 19 residues. About this clone: Its antigen remains unknown.

This rearrangement joins TRBV18 to TRBJ1-5, with 11 bases lining up with TRBD1. Sequencing was performed on CD4+ T cells from blood buffy coats. This TCR came from a human donor in good health. Here the CDR3 reads CASSPRPGTGGYSNQPQHF. CDR3 in DNA: TGTGCCAGCTCACCCCGCCCCGGGACAGGGGGGTATAGCAATCAGCCCCAGCATTTT.